This TCR beta chain is from a study of blood T cells in healthy people across ages. Overall study findings and caveats: Strong correlation linked observed beta diversity and percent naive T cells.

With V trimmed by 7 bases and J by 2 bases, 8 bases remained unmatched. From germline, CDR1 is SQVTM and CDR2 ANQGSEA. The CDR3 runs to 14 residues. Concerning this clonotype: Its specificity is unknown.

PBMCs numbering at least 6 million were isolated per sample. Per sample, extraction of total RNA gave at least 6 micrograms in every case. Together with a sample-barcoded 5' primer, a J-beta primer mix was included in a second PCR lasting about 7 to 12 cycles. All samples yielded 3 million or more CDR3-containing paired-end reads. From the 5' RACE reads, TCRdb called clonotypes with MiXCR, one entry per CDR3 protein. The table lists 1,300,000 or so distinct CDR3 sequences, around 59% of them singletons, with 5% to 7% in the top ten. The rearrangement uses TRBV29-1 and TRBJ2-7; 10 bases are shared with TRBD1. The receptor was derived from a man aged 18 to 35 in good health. Material for sequencing was blood. The CDR3 sequence: CSAEGQGETYEQYF. The CDR3 DNA reads TGCAGCGCCGAAGGACAGGGGGAGACCTACGAGCAGTACTTC.